This T cell receptor (beta chain) was recovered during a study of identical twins. Worth noting for this clonotype: Antigen: not known.

Donors were all healthy Caucasians. TCRdb processed the 5' RACE reads anew with MiXCR; each CDR3 protein has one entry. The sample yields about 490,000 distinct CDR3 sequences, about 16% seen once. The CDR3 loop spans 16 amino acids. Per germline, CDR1 PRHDT and CDR2 FYEKMQ (reference sequence). V lost 2 bases to trimming and J lost 5 bases; unmatched junction nucleotides: 8. Study-wide points: Invariant MAIT and iNKT cells may have partly biased zero-insertion analyses. For monozygotic twins, models underestimated out-of-frame TCR alpha sharing.

These data were also filed under a second study, of yellow fever vaccine responses in identical twins.

The sequenced material came from CD4+ T cells sorted from blood. This sequence originates from a woman aged 18-30 years in good health. The chain employs TRBV13 and TRBJ2-2; 7 nucleotides line up with TRBD1. CDR3 in DNA: TGTGCCAGCAGCTTAAGTGACAGGGTGAGGACCGGGGAGCTGTTTTTT. Translated, it gives CASSLSDRVRTGELFF.